This T cell receptor beta chain was captured in a study of T cell responses to AZD1222 COVID-19 vaccine. Findings and caveats of the study: The study reported that nearly half of spike-specific TCRs target unmutated variant regions.

As to this clone: What it recognizes is unknown.

Germline CDR1 is SGHTA and CDR2 is FQGNSA. Trimming pared 0 bases from V and 0 bases from J, leaving 14 bases between. The CDR3 is made up of 17 amino acids. Libraries were prepared by immunoSEQ multiplex PCR; TCRdb keeps only in-frame clonotypes and omits some of them. The sample holds about 99,000 clones, nearly 90% seen once. The sequence was obtained from an adult in good health. Sequencing used peripheral blood, obtained on day 0 of AZD1222 vaccination. The J gene is TRBJ1-1, the V gene TRBV7-2; D is unresolved. CDR3 amino acids: CASSLALSGWVNTEAFF. CDR3 nucleotides: TGTGCCAGCAGCTTAGCGCTAAGCGGGTGGGTGAACACTGAAGCTTTCTTT. The full variable domain, with the rest looked up from reference TRBV7-2 and TRBJ1-1, is GAGVSQSPSNKVTEKGKDVELRCDPISGHTALYWYRQSLGQGLEFLIYFQGNSAPDKSGLPSDRFSAERTGGSVSTLTIQRTQQEDSAVYLCASSLALSGWVNTEAFFGQGTRLTVV.